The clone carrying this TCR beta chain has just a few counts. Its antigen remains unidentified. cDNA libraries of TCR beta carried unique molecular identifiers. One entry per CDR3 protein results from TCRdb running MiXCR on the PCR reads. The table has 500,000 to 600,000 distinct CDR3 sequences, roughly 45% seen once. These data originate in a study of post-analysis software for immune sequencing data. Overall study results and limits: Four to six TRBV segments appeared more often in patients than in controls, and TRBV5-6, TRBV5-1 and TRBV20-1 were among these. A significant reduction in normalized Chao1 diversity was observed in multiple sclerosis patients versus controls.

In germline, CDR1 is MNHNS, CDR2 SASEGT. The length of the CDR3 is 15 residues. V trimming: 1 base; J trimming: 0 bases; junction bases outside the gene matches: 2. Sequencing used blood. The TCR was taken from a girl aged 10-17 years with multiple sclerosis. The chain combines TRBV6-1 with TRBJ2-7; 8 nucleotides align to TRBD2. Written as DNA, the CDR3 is TGTGCCAGCAGTGAAGGACTAGCGAGCTCCTACGAGCAGTACTTC. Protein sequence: CASSEGLASSYEQYF.